This TCR beta chain is from a study of human thymus T cells. General observations from the study: Repertoires from thymus and blood appeared to show biased V and J gene usage.

Comments on this clone: Antigen unknown.

The method was immunoSEQ multiplex PCR; TCRdb's version includes in-frame clones alone and lacks a portion of them. The table shows tens of thousands of clones, with 94% occurring only once. The donor group consisted of healthy Finnish infants who were having corrective surgery for congenital heart defects. Genomic DNA was extracted from every available blood leukocyte. This TCR was sampled from a boy under two years old with a congenital heart defect but otherwise immunologically healthy. Specimen: blood.

The CDR3 here is CASSLLGQGGTDTQYF. The CDR3 DNA is TGTGCCAGCAGCCTACTGGGACAGGGTGGCACAGATACGCAGTATTTT. The rearrangement uses TRBV6-7 and TRBJ2-3; 9 nucleotides agree with TRBD1. TRBV6-7 is known as an ORF, though its function is uncertain. CDR3 length: 16 residues. The junction had 8 bases not matched to a gene; V was cut back by 6 bases and J by 1 base.